This entry lists 14 T cell receptor beta chains sequenced from one sample in a study of blood T cell repertoires in COVID-19. The repertoire was sequenced with immunoSEQ multiplex PCR; TCRdb's copy has only in-frame clones and lacks some. The sample consists of 65,000 to 95,000 clones, around 82% of them appearing once. The sequenced sample was peripheral blood. The receptors were sampled from a man between 60 and 75 years old with COVID-19, enrolled during active disease.

The chain links TRBV4-1 to TRBJ1-1; 7 bases are shared with TRBD1. The CDR3 is 13 amino acids. Losses at the gene ends were 4 bases for V and 7 bases for J; bases not matched to a gene: 6. Per germline, CDR1 MGHRA and CDR2 YSYEKL. The CDR3 DNA reads as TGCGCCAGCAGCCTCAGGGGGGCAAGTGAAGCTTTCTTT. It is translated as CASSLRGASEAFF.

The V call is TRBV7-3, the J call TRBJ2-2, with 14 nucleotides matching TRBD2. V shed 0 bases, J shed 3 bases, and the junction held 6 bases outside the gene matches. The CDR3 length is 19 residues. The germline V gene has CDR1 SGHTA and CDR2 FQGTGA. The DNA of the CDR3 is TGTGCCAGCAGCTTAACGACTAGCGGGAGGGCAACTTACACCGGGGAGCTGTTTTTT. It translates to CASSLTTSGRATYTGELFF.

The V gene is TRBV19, the J gene TRBJ2-7; 7 bases fit TRBD2. Germline loops: CDR1 LNHDA, CDR2 SQIVND (reference sequence). The CDR3 has 13 residues. The V and J ends lost 8 bases and 4 bases, in that order; junction bases with no gene match: 8. The chain's CDR3 is CASSLAGPYEQYF. CDR3 bases: TGTGCCAGTTCGTTAGCGGGCCCTTACGAGCAGTACTTC.

The J gene is TRBJ2-7, the V gene TRBV6-5, with 8 positions matching TRBD1. This CDR3 is 15 amino acids long. Per germline, CDR1 MNHEY and CDR2 SVGAGI. Trimming cost V 8 bases and J 2 bases; bases outside gene matches: 11. CDR3 bases: TGTGCCAGCCGCATAACCGGGACAGGACCCTACGAGCAGTACTTC. Protein product: CASRITGTGPYEQYF.

The rearrangement uses TRBV5-4 and TRBJ2-7; 8 positions match TRBD1. V was clipped by 7 bases and J by 5 bases; unmatched bases: 5. The CDR3 length is 12 residues. From germline, CDR1 is SGHNT and CDR2 YYREEE (reference sequence). The CDR3 bases are TGTGCCAGCTCCCCCAGGGGGCACGAGCAGTACTTC. The encoded protein is CASSPRGHEQYF.

This chain uses TRBV19 with TRBJ2-7, with 8 bases aligning to TRBD2. V lost 6 bases and J lost 4; bases outside the gene matches: 11. Germline lookup yields CDR1 LNHDA and CDR2 SQIVND (reference sequence). This CDR3 spans 15 amino acids. CDR3 DNA sequence: TGTGCCAGTAGACACCTTAGCGGGACGGTTTACGAGCAGTACTTC. Amino acids: CASRHLSGTVYEQYF. Full variable domain (rest looked up from reference TRBV19 and TRBJ2-7): DGGITQSPKYLFRKEGQNVTLSCEQNLNHDAMYWYRQDPGQGLRLIYYSQIVNDFQKGDIAEGYSVSREKKESFPLTVTSAQKNPTAFYLCASRHLSGTVYEQYFGPGTRLTVT.

J is TRBJ1-5 and V is TRBV6-5; possibly TRBD1 for D (6 bases). V gave up 10 bases and J gave up 6 bases, with 16 bases separating them. The length of the CDR3 is 13 residues. Germline values: CDR1 MNHEY, CDR2 SVGAGI. The CDR3 is CAITRGRGQPQHF. The CDR3, as DNA: TGTGCCATAACCAGGGGACGGGGTCAGCCCCAGCATTTT.

The gene calls are TRBV18 and TRBJ2-7; maybe TRBD2 (6 bases). V lost 3 bases to trimming and J lost 1 base, with 10 bases between them. The CDR3 is 14 residues long. Germline CDR1 reads KGHSH; CDR2 reads LQKENI. The CDR3 sequence is CASSPGTQSYEQYF. CDR3 nucleotide sequence: TGTGCCAGCTCACCCGGGACTCAGTCCTACGAGCAGTACTTC.

This chain uses TRBV19 with TRBJ2-3, with 13 positions matching TRBD2. The germline V gene has CDR1 LNHDA and CDR2 SQIVND (reference sequence). This CDR3 contains 15 residues. J was trimmed by 8 bases and V by 8 bases; bases with no gene match: 10. CDR3 sequence (DNA): TGTGCCAGTTCCTCCCGACTAGCGGGGGGATTTACGCAGTATTTT. Amino acids: CASSSRLAGGFTQYF.

V and J are TRBV11-2 and TRBJ2-6; D is unclear. The CDR3 sequence is 13 residues long. Germline V gives CDR1 SGHAT, CDR2 FQNNGV. The DNA for the CDR3 is TGTGCTTCGCAGAACTCTGGGGCCAACGTCCTGACTTTC. This translates into CASQNSGANVLTF.

The chain combines TRBV5-1 with TRBJ2-5; perhaps TRBD2 as D (7 bases). The CDR3 spans 15 residues. Trimming took 4 bases from V and 4 from J, leaving 17 bases between them. Germline assignment: CDR1 SGHRS and CDR2 YFSETQ. CDR3 sequence reads: CASSPGGTSSETQYF. CDR3 coding DNA: TGCGCCAGCAGCCCCGGGGGGACATCATCAGAGACCCAGTACTTC.

The chain links TRBV5-4 to TRBJ2-2, with D possibly TRBD2 on 5 matching bases. V lost 0 bases to trimming and J lost 6 bases, with 15 bases between them. Germline CDR1 is SGHNT and CDR2 is YYREEE (reference sequence). CDR3 length: 16 residues. CDR3 sequence reads: CASSLEQRGNAGELFF. CDR3 nucleotides: TGTGCCAGCAGCTTGGAGCAGCGAGGGAATGCCGGGGAGCTGTTTTTT. Together with reference TRBV5-4 and TRBJ2-2, the CDR3 gives the full variable domain: ETGVTQSPTHLIKTRGQQVTLRCSSQSGHNTVSWYQQALGQGPQFIFQYYREEENGRGNFPPRFSGLQFPNYSSELNVNALELDDSALYLCASSLEQRGNAGELFFGEGSRLTVL.

This clone has more than one count but fewer than ten. J is TRBJ1-1 and V is TRBV9, with 12 bases fitting TRBD1. Germline-derived CDR1 and CDR2 are SGDLS and YYNGEE. V trimming: 3 bases; J trimming: 5 bases; junction bases outside the gene matches: 5. There are 15 residues in the CDR3. The CDR3 loop reads CASSDGTGGDTEAFF. The CDR3 DNA is TGTGCCAGCAGCGACGGGACAGGGGGCGATACTGAAGCTTTCTTT.

The V call is TRBV2, the J call TRBJ1-5; no reliable D call. Germline CDR1 SNHLY, CDR2 FYNNEI. The CDR3 spans 13 residues. V lost 7 bases to trimming and J lost 7 bases, with 14 bases between them. In nucleotides, the CDR3 is TGTGCCAGCATGATAACTGCCGCCCAGCCCCAGCATTTT. Amino acid sequence: CASMITAAQPQHF.